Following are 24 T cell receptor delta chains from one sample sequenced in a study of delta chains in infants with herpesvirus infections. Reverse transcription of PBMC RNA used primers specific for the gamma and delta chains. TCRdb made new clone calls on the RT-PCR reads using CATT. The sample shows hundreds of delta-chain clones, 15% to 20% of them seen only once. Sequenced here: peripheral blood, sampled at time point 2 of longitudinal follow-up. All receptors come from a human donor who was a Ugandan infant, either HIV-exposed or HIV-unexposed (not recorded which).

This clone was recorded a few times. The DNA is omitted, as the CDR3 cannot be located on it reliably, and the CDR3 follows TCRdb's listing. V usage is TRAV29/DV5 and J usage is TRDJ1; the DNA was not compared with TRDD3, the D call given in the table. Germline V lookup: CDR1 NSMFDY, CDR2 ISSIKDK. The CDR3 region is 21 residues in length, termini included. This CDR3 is CSVLLCSKRGVLGVYTDKLIF.

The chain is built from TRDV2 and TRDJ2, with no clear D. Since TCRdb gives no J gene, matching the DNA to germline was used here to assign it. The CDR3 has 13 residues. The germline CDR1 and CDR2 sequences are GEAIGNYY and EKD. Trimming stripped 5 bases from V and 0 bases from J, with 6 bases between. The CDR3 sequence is CACGSALTAQLFF. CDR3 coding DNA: TGTGCCTGTGGTAGTGCTTTGACAGCACAACTCTTCTTT.

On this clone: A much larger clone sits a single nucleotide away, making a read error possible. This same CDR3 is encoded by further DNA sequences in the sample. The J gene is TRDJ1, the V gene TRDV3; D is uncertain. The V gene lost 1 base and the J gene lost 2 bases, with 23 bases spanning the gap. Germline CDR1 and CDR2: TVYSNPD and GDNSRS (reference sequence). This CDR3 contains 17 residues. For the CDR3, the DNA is TGTGCCTTTATAAGGGGTTTGGGAACTCCAAAGACCGATAAACTCATCTTT. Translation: CAFIRGLGTPKTDKLIF.

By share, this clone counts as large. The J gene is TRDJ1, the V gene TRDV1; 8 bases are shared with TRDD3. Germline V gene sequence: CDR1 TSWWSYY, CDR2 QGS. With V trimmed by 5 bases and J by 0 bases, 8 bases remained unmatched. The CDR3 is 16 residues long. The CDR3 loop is CALGISGGAYTDKLIF. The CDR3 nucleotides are TGTGCTCTTGGGATCTCTGGGGGAGCGTACACCGATAAACTCATCTTT.

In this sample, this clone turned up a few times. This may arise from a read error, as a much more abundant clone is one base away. The chain's CDR3 is CALGGLPRLGGFPQSAAQLFF. CDR3 nucleotides: TGTGCTCTTGGGGGACTTCCGCGGCTGGGGGGATTCCCCCAATCGGCAGCACAACTCTTCTTT. The genes are TRDV1 and TRDJ2, with 7 nucleotides matching TRDD3. The J segment lost 6 bases and the V segment lost 4 bases, leaving 26 bases of the junction unmatched. From germline, CDR1 is TSWWSYY and CDR2 QGS. This CDR3 has 21 amino acids.

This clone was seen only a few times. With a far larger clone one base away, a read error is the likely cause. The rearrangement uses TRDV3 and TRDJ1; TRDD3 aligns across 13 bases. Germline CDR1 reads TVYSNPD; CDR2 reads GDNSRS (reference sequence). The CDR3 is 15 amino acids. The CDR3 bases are TGTTCCATACTGGGGGATACGCGGGCTGGCGATAAACTCATCTTT. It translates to CSILGDTRAGDKLIF.

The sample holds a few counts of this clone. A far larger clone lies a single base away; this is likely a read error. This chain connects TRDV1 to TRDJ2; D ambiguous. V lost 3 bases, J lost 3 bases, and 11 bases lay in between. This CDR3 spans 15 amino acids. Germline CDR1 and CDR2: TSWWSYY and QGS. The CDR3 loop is CALGDFRPVTAQLFF. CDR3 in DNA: TGTGCTCTTGGGGACTTTAGGCCCGTGACAGCACAACTCTTCTTT.

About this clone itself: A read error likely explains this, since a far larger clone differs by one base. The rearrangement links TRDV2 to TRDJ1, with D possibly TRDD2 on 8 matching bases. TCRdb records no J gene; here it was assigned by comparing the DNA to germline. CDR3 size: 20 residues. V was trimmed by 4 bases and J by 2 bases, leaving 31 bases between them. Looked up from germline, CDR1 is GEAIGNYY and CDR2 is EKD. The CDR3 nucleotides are TGTGCCTGTGAAACCGCGAGGACCTTCCTAACGAGGGGGGATACCGATAAACTCATCTTT. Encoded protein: CACETARTFLTRGDTDKLIF.

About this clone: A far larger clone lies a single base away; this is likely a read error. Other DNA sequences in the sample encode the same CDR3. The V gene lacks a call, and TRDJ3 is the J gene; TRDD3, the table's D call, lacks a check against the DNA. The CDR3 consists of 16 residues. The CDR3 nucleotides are TGTGCTACGGCTGGGGGATACTCCTGGGACACACGACAGATGTTTTTC. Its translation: CATAGGYSWDTRQMFF.

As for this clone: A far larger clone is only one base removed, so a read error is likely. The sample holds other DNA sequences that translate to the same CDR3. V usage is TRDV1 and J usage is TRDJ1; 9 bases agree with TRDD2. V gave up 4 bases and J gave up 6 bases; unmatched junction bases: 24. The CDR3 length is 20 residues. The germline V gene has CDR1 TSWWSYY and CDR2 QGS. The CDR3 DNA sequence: TGTGCTCTTGGGGCCCTTCCTACGGCATGGGGGGACAGAGGTGCAAATAAACTCATCTTT. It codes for CALGALPTAWGDRGANKLIF.

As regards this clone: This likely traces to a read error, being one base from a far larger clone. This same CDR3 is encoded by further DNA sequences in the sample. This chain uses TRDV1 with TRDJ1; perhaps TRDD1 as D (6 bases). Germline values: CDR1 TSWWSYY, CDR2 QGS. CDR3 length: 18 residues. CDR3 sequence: CALGEIRGWPTYTDKLIF. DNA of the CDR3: TGTGCCCTTGGGGAAATACGAGGTTGGCCTACTTACACCGATAAACTCATCTTT.

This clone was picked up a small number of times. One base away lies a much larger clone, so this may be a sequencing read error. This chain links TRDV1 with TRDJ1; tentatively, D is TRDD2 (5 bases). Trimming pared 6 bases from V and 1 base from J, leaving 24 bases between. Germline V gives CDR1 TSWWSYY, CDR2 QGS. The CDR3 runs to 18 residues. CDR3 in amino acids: CALGKSPTAIVFTDKLIF. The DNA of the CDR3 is TGTGCTCTTGGTAAAAGCCCTACTGCAATTGTGTTCACCGATAAACTCATCTTT.

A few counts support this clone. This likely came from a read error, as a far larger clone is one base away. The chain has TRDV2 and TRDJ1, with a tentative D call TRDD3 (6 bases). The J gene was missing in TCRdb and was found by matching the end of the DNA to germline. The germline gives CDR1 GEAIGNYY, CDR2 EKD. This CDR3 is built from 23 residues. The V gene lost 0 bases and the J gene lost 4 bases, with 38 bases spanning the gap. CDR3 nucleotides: TGTGCCTGTGACACCGCGATTTTTCCTCCAAACCCCTATTTTATTGGGGGGGGCGATAAACTCATCTTT. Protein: CACDTAIFPPNPYFIGGGDKLIF.

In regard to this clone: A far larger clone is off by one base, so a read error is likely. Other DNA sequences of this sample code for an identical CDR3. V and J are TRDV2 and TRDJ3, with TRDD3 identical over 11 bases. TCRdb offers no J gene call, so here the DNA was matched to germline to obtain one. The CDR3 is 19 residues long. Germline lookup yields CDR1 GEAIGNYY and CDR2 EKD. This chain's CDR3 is CACDKYWGISSCDTRQMFF. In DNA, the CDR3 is TGTGCCTGTGACAAATACTGGGGGATAAGCTCCTGTGACACCCGACAGATGTTTTTC.

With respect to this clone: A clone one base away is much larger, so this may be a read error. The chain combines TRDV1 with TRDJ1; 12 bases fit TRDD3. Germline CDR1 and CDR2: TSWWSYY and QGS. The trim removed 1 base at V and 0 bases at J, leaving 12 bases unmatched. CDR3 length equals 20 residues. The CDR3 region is CALGERHRLGDTGYTDKLIF. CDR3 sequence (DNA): TGTGCTCTTGGGGAACGACATAGACTGGGGGATACCGGGTACACCGATAAACTCATCTTT.

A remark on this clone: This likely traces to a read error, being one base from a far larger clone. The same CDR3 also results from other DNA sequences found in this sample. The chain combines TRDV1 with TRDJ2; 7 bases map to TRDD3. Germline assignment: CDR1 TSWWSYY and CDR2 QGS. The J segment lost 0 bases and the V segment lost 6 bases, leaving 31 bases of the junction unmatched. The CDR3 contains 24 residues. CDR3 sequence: CALGDANFYKSSVLGTPLTAQLFF. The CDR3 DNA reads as TGTGCTCTTGGAGACGCGAACTTCTACAAAAGTTCCGTACTGGGGACTCCTTTGACAGCACAACTCTTCTTT.

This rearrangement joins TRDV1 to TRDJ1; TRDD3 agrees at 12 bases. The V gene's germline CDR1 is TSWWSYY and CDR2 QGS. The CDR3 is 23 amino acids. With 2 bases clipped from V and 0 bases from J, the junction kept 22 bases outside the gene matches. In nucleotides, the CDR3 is TGTGCTCTTGGGGAAGTAAGTGAGTTCCTACCTGGGGGATACGTAGTTAACACCGATAAACTCATCTTT. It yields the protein CALGEVSEFLPGGYVVNTDKLIF.

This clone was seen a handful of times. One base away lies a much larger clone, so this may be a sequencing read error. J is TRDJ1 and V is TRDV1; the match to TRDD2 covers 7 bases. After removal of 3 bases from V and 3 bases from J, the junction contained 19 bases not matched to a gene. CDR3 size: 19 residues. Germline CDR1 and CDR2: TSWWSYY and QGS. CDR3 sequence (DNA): TGTGCTCTTGGGGACCCCATTTCCTACGAGGTTGGGAGACCCGATAAACTCATCTTT. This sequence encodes CALGDPISYEVGRPDKLIF.

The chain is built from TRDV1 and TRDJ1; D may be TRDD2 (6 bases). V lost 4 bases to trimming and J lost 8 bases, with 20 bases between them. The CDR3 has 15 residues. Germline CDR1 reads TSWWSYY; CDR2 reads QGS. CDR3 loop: CALGVSSSPFGKLIF. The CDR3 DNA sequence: TGTGCTCTTGGGGTCTCTTCCTCCCCTTTCGGAAAACTCATCTTT.

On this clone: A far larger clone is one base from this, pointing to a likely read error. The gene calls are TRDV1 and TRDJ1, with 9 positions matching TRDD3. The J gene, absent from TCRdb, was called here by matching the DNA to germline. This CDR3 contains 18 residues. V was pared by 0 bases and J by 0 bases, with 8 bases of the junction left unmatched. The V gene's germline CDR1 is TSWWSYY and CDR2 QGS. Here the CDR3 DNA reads TGTGCTCTTGGGGAACTTCTCGGGGGATACTCCCACACCGATAAACTCATCTTT. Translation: CALGELLGGYSHTDKLIF.

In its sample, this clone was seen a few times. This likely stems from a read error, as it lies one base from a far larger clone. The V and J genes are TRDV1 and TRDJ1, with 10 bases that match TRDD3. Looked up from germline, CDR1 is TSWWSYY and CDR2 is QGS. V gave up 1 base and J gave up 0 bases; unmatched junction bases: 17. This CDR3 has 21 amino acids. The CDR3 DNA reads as TGTGCTCTTGGGGAACCGACTCAGGGGGGGGATACGCGGGCCTACACCGATAAACTCATCTTT. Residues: CALGEPTQGGDTRAYTDKLIF.

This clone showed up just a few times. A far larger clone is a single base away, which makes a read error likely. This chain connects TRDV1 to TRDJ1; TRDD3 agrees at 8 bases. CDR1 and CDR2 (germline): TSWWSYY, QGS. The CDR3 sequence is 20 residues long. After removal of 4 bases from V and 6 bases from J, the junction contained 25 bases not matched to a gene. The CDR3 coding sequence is TGTGCTCTTGGGGCCCATCCTACGGCATGGGGGGATAGAGGTGCAAATAAACTCATCTTT. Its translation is CALGAHPTAWGDRGANKLIF.

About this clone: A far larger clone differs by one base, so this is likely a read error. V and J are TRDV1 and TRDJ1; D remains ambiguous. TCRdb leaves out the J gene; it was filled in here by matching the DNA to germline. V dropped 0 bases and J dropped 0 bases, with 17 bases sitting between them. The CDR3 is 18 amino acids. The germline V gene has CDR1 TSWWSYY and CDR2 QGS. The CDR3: CALGELTGPCTHTDKLIF. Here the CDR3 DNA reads TGTGCTCTTGGGGAACTCACGGGTCCCTGTACCCACACCGATAAACTCATCTTT.

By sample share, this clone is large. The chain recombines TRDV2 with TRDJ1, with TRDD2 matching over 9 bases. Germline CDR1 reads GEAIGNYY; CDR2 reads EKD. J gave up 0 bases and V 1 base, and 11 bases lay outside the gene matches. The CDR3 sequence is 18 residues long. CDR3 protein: CACDTPSYGYQYTDKLIF. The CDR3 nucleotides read TGTGCCTGTGACACACCTTCCTACGGTTACCAGTACACCGATAAACTCATCTTT.